A selection of T cell receptor beta chains follows, all from one sample in a study of blood T cell repertoires in COVID-19. Clones were sequenced by immunoSEQ multiplex PCR, and TCRdb holds only the in-frame ones, with some missing. The table lists 150,000 to 200,000 clones, 82% of them singletons. Input material: PBMCs or T cells enriched from blood (not recorded which). The source of these receptors is a woman in her sixties with acute COVID-19. The CDR3 runs from the conserved cysteine through the conserved F or W. D genes are given only for firm matches. Size values are once, few and many counts, or a class for expanded clones, and some rows have none.

CDR3 protein: CASSLRDRGTDTQYF
CDR3 DNA: TGTGCCAGCAGTCTACGGGACAGGGGCACAGATACGCAGTATTTT
V gene: TRBV27
D gene: TRBD1
clone size: .
J gene: TRBJ2-3

CDR3 protein: CASSGNQGGTEAFF
CDR3 DNA: TGTGCCAGCAGCGGAAACCAGGGCGGCACTGAAGCTTTCTTT
V gene: TRBV11-2
D gene: .
clone size: .
J gene: TRBJ1-1

CDR3 protein: CASSDHGEQFF
CDR3 DNA: TGTGCCAGCAGCGATCACGGTGAGCAGTTCTTC
V gene: TRBV5-4
D gene: .
clone size: .
J gene: TRBJ2-1

CDR3 protein: CAWSVLFNTNTGELFF
CDR3 DNA: TGTGCCTGGAGTGTACTATTCAATACGAACACCGGGGAGCTGTTTTTT
V gene: TRBV30
D gene: .
clone size: .
J gene: TRBJ2-2

CDR3 protein: CASSYNRGRGYEQYF
CDR3 DNA: TGTGCCAGCAGCTACAACAGGGGGCGCGGTTACGAGCAGTACTTC
V gene: TRBV7-2
D gene: TRBD1
clone size: .
J gene: TRBJ2-7

CDR3 protein: CASSLGGTGLVEAFF
CDR3 DNA: TGTGCCAGCAGCTTAGGAGGGACAGGGCTGGTAGAAGCTTTCTTT
V gene: TRBV7-9
D gene: TRBD1
clone size: many
J gene: TRBJ1-1

CDR3 protein: CASSLNRAAGGGKQFF
CDR3 DNA: TGTGCCAGCAGCTTAAACCGAGCTGCGGGCGGAGGAAAGCAGTTCTTC
V gene: TRBV7-2
D gene: .
clone size: .
J gene: TRBJ2-1

CDR3 protein: CASSLQGARMNTEAFF
CDR3 DNA: TGTGCCAGCAGTTTACAGGGGGCGCGGATGAACACTGAAGCTTTCTTT
V gene: TRBV28
D gene: TRBD1
clone size: .
J gene: TRBJ1-1

CDR3 protein: CASSTLRGSYEQYF
CDR3 DNA: TGTGCCAGCAGCACGCTCAGGGGCTCCTACGAGCAGTACTTC
V gene: TRBV7-9
D gene: .
clone size: once
J gene: TRBJ2-7

CDR3 protein: CASSLVAWTSTDTQYF
CDR3 DNA: TGTGCCAGCAGCTTAGTGGCGTGGACTAGCACAGATACGCAGTATTTT
V gene: TRBV7-9
D gene: .
clone size: .
J gene: TRBJ2-3

CDR3 protein: CASSLGRDNTGELFF
CDR3 DNA: TGTGCCAGCAGCTTAGGGCGGGATAACACCGGGGAGCTGTTTTTT
V gene: TRBV7-8
D gene: .
clone size: .
J gene: TRBJ2-2

CDR3 protein: CASSLEDYGGEQFF
CDR3 DNA: TGCGCCAGCAGCTTGGAGGACTACGGAGGTGAGCAGTTCTTC
V gene: TRBV5-1
D gene: .
clone size: .
J gene: TRBJ2-1

CDR3 protein: CASSSYRGIDSPLHF
CDR3 DNA: TGTGCCAGCAGCTCATACAGGGGAATTGATTCACCCCTCCACTTT
V gene: TRBV5-6
D gene: TRBD1
clone size: .
J gene: TRBJ1-6

CDR3 protein: CASGRGGYNEKLFF
CDR3 DNA: TGTGCCAGCGGTCGTGGGGGGTACAATGAAAAACTGTTTTTT
V gene: TRBV5-6
D gene: .
clone size: .
J gene: TRBJ1-4

CDR3 protein: CASSKERWQGRAGELFF
CDR3 DNA: TGTGCCAGCAGCAAAGAAAGGTGGCAGGGCAGGGCCGGGGAGCTGTTTTTT
V gene: TRBV21-1
D gene: .
clone size: .
J gene: TRBJ2-2

CDR3 protein: CASSLAGTGAGNYGYTF
CDR3 DNA: TGCGCCAGCAGCTTGGCCGGGACAGGGGCAGGGAACTATGGCTACACCTTC
V gene: TRBV5-1
D gene: TRBD1
clone size: .
J gene: TRBJ1-2

CDR3 protein: CSVEIVGADYGYTF
CDR3 DNA: TGCAGCGTTGAAATAGTGGGGGCGGACTATGGCTACACCTTC
V gene: TRBV29-1
D gene: .
clone size: many
J gene: TRBJ1-2

CDR3 protein: CASSQEIRGSYNEQFF
CDR3 DNA: TGCGCCAGCAGCCAAGAAATAAGGGGGTCCTACAATGAGCAGTTCTTC
V gene: TRBV4-3
D gene: .
clone size: .
J gene: TRBJ2-1

CDR3 protein: CASSATGEQFF
CDR3 DNA: TGTGCCAGCAGCGCCACAGGGGAGCAGTTCTTC
V gene: TRBV9
D gene: .
clone size: .
J gene: TRBJ2-1

CDR3 protein: CASSSGGPADTQYF
CDR3 DNA: TGTGCCAGCAGTTCCGGGGGGCCTGCGGATACGCAGTATTTT
V gene: TRBV6-5
D gene: .
clone size: .
J gene: TRBJ2-3

CDR3 protein: CASSLGDSRSGNTIYF
CDR3 DNA: TGTGCCAGCAGCCTAGGGGACTCACGCTCTGGAAACACCATATATTTT
V gene: TRBV3-1/TRBV3-2
D gene: .
clone size: .
J gene: TRBJ1-3

CDR3 protein: CASSLAAGGTDTQYF
CDR3 DNA: TGCGCCAGCAGCTTGGCCGCAGGGGGCACAGATACGCAGTATTTT
V gene: TRBV5-1
D gene: .
clone size: once
J gene: TRBJ2-3

CDR3 protein: CASSFRFTDGYTF
CDR3 DNA: TGTGCCAGCAGTTTCAGGTTCACCGACGGCTACACCTTC
V gene: TRBV12-3/TRBV12-4
D gene: .
clone size: .
J gene: TRBJ1-2

CDR3 protein: CATSGPWAGDTQYF
CDR3 DNA: TGTGCCACCAGTGGTCCCTGGGCGGGGGATACGCAGTATTTT
V gene: TRBV24-1
D gene: .
clone size: once
J gene: TRBJ2-3

CDR3 protein: CATSDLSGDRASNEQFF
CDR3 DNA: TGTGCCACCAGTGATTTGAGTGGGGACAGGGCATCCAATGAGCAGTTCTTC
V gene: TRBV24-1
D gene: TRBD1
clone size: .
J gene: TRBJ2-1

CDR3 protein: CASSQDGADSDEKLFF
CDR3 DNA: TGTGCCAGCAGCCAAGATGGGGCCGACAGCGATGAAAAACTGTTTTTT
V gene: TRBV3-1/TRBV3-2
D gene: .
clone size: .
J gene: TRBJ1-4

CDR3 protein: CASTINPTRVNTEAFF
CDR3 DNA: TGTGCCAGCACCATCAACCCTACTCGGGTGAACACTGAAGCTTTCTTT
V gene: TRBV11-2
D gene: .
clone size: .
J gene: TRBJ1-1

CDR3 protein: CASSPWVPEQGAGAYGYTF
CDR3 DNA: TGTGCCAGCAGCCCTTGGGTCCCTGAACAGGGGGCAGGGGCCTATGGCTACACCTTC
V gene: TRBV28
D gene: TRBD1
clone size: .
J gene: TRBJ1-2

CDR3 protein: CARSQEGGGKYGYTF
CDR3 DNA: TGCGCCCGCAGCCAAGAGGGGGGGGGAAAGTATGGCTACACCTTC
V gene: TRBV4-1
D gene: .
clone size: .
J gene: TRBJ1-2

CDR3 protein: CASSPPGGRANGYTF
CDR3 DNA: TGTGCCAGTAGTCCCCCGGGGGGAAGGGCCAATGGCTACACCTTC
V gene: TRBV19
D gene: .
clone size: .
J gene: TRBJ1-2

CDR3 protein: CASSLVAGGGETQYF
CDR3 DNA: TGTGCCAGCAGCTTAGTAGCGGGGGGCGGAGAGACCCAGTACTTC
V gene: TRBV7-6
D gene: TRBD2
clone size: .
J gene: TRBJ2-5

CDR3 protein: CASSGGRGSSGNTIYF
CDR3 DNA: TGTGCCAGCAGTGGGGGCAGGGGGAGCTCTGGAAACACCATATATTTT
V gene: TRBV2
D gene: TRBD1
clone size: .
J gene: TRBJ1-3

CDR3 protein: CASSLVGGSSDEQYF
CDR3 DNA: TGTGCCAGCAGCTTAGTTGGCGGGAGTAGCGACGAGCAGTACTTC
V gene: TRBV7-2
D gene: TRBD2
clone size: few
J gene: TRBJ2-7

CDR3 protein: CASSPPGQAISGANVLTF
CDR3 DNA: TGTGCCAGCTCACCCCCGGGACAGGCCATCTCTGGGGCCAACGTCCTGACTTTC
V gene: TRBV18
D gene: TRBD1
clone size: .
J gene: TRBJ2-6

CDR3 protein: CASSQGAEGLGEQYF
CDR3 DNA: TGCGCCAGCAGCCAAGGGGCGGAGGGGCTGGGAGAGCAGTACTTC
V gene: TRBV4-3
D gene: .
clone size: few
J gene: TRBJ2-7

CDR3 protein: CASSLGQELSGNTIYF
CDR3 DNA: TGTGCCAGCAGCTTGGGACAGGAACTCTCTGGAAACACCATATATTTT
V gene: TRBV5-4
D gene: .
clone size: few
J gene: TRBJ1-3

CDR3 protein: CASSLSPSVSADTQYF
CDR3 DNA: TGTGCCAGCAGTTTATCCCCTAGCGTCAGCGCAGATACGCAGTATTTT
V gene: TRBV27
D gene: .
clone size: .
J gene: TRBJ2-3

CDR3 protein: CASSPGAGTEAFF
CDR3 DNA: TGTGCCAGCTCACCAGGGGCCGGTACTGAAGCTTTCTTT
V gene: TRBV18
D gene: .
clone size: .
J gene: TRBJ1-1

CDR3 protein: CASSPSGTYEQYF
CDR3 DNA: TGCGCCAGCAGCCCTAGCGGGACCTACGAGCAGTACTTC
V gene: TRBV5-1
D gene: TRBD2
clone size: .
J gene: TRBJ2-7

CDR3 protein: CASSAGQYNSPLHF
CDR3 DNA: TGTGCCAGCAGCGCCGGACAGTATAATTCACCCCTCCACTTT
V gene: TRBV6-5
D gene: .
clone size: few
J gene: TRBJ1-6

CDR3 protein: CASSFRGNTEAFF
CDR3 DNA: TGCGCCAGCAGCTTTAGGGGGAACACTGAAGCTTTCTTT
V gene: TRBV5-1
D gene: .
clone size: .
J gene: TRBJ1-1

CDR3 protein: CASSYSSVYSGTEAFF
CDR3 DNA: TGTGCCAGCAGTTACTCGTCGGTTTATAGTGGCACTGAAGCTTTCTTT
V gene: TRBV6-5
D gene: .
clone size: .
J gene: TRBJ1-1

CDR3 protein: CASRRDRRNYGYTF
CDR3 DNA: TGTGCCTCACGGAGGGACAGGCGGAACTATGGCTACACCTTC
V gene: TRBV30
D gene: TRBD1
clone size: few
J gene: TRBJ1-2

CDR3 protein: CASSSGPTNYGYTF
CDR3 DNA: TGCGCCAGCAGTTCTGGGCCAACTAACTATGGCTACACCTTC
V gene: TRBV5-1
D gene: .
clone size: once
J gene: TRBJ1-2

CDR3 protein: CASQTLTGFSGNTIYF
CDR3 DNA: TGTGCCAGTCAGACCTTAACAGGATTCTCTGGAAACACCATATATTTT
V gene: TRBV19
D gene: .
clone size: .
J gene: TRBJ1-3

CDR3 protein: CASSQDMAANYGYTF
CDR3 DNA: TGCGCCAGCAGCCAAGATATGGCGGCTAACTATGGCTACACCTTC
V gene: TRBV4-3
D gene: .
clone size: once
J gene: TRBJ1-2

CDR3 protein: CASSVEGETGELFF
CDR3 DNA: TGTGCCAGCAGCGTAGAGGGGGAGACCGGGGAGCTGTTTTTT
V gene: TRBV9
D gene: .
clone size: .
J gene: TRBJ2-2

CDR3 protein: CAWSVGPGNEKLFF
CDR3 DNA: TGTGCCTGGAGCGTCGGCCCGGGGAATGAAAAACTGTTTTTT
V gene: TRBV30
D gene: .
clone size: .
J gene: TRBJ1-4